These 22 T cell receptor beta chains came from one sample sequenced in a study of blood T cell repertoires in COVID-19. This table comes from immunoSEQ multiplex PCR, and its TCRdb copy is limited to in-frame clones, with some not included. The data hold some 73,000 clones, with 85% to 90% observed a single time. What was sequenced was peripheral blood. Source of these receptors: a woman older than 75 with active or convalescent COVID-19.

This CDR3 is CASSKSGLRKQLNEKLFF. DNA for the CDR3: TGTGCCAGCAGCAAATCTGGGTTGCGGAAACAACTAAACGAAAAACTGTTTTTT. The chain has TRBV5-5 and TRBJ1-4; D unresolved. This CDR3 has 18 residues. V gave up 4 bases and J gave up 8 bases, with 27 bases separating them. Germline V lookup: CDR1 SGHKS, CDR2 YYEKEE (reference sequence).

A few counts support this clone. This rearrangement joins TRBV7-8 to TRBJ2-5; TRBD1 is a possible D gene (6 bases). The germline V gene has CDR1 SGHVS and CDR2 FQNEAQ. V gave up 1 base and J gave up 5 bases, with 20 bases separating them. The CDR3 totals 17 residues. The CDR3, as DNA: TGTGCCAGCAGCTTAGACCCACTACAGGGAGTAGGGGAGACCCAGTACTTC. This codes for CASSLDPLQGVGETQYF.

J is TRBJ2-3 and V is TRBV28; 11 nucleotides line up with TRBD1. Per germline, CDR1 MDHEN and CDR2 SYDVKM. The V and J ends lost 3 bases and 13 bases, in that order; junction bases with no gene match: 6. CDR3 length: 13 residues. In DNA, the CDR3 is TGTGCCAGCAGTTTGGTGGACAGGGGGCTAAAGTATTTT. Protein sequence: CASSLVDRGLKYF. Supplemented by reference TRBV28 and TRBJ2-3, the full variable domain reads DVKVTQSSRYLVKRTGEKVFLECVQDMDHENMFWYRQDPGLGLRLIYFSYDVKMKEKGDIPEGYSVSREKKERFSLILESASTNQTSMYLCASSLVDRGLKYFGPGTRLTVL.

The J gene is TRBJ1-1, the V gene TRBV21-1; TRBD1 reflects the table's D call only, with no check against the DNA. TRBV21-1 corresponds to a pseudogene. CDR3 length: 19 residues. DNA for the CDR3: TGTGCCAGCAGCAAAGGCGCCATGGATGAGGGGGCGCCATTACGCGGAGCTTTCTTT. It is translated as CASSKGAMDEGAPLRGAFF.

In its sample, this clone was seen once. This sequence joins TRBV4-3 and TRBJ2-3, with D perhaps TRBD2 (5 bases). This CDR3 region has 14 residues. In germline, CDR1 is LGHNA, CDR2 YSLEER. V lost 4 bases and J lost 5, with 13 bases in between. The DNA for the CDR3 is TGCGCCAGCAGCCCCGCCGGAGGCGTAGATACGCAGTATTTT. Translation: CASSPAGGVDTQYF.

The V and J genes are TRBV9 and TRBJ2-2, with TRBD1 identical over 7 bases. Unmatched junction bases numbered 10, after V lost 2 bases and J lost 6 bases. CDR1 SGDLS and CDR2 YYNGEE come from the germline V gene. The CDR3 is 16 residues long. The CDR3 region is CASSVEGALGSGELFF. CDR3 in DNA: TGTGCCAGCAGCGTTGAGGGGGCGCTGGGTTCCGGGGAGCTGTTTTTT.

This chain uses TRBV7-3 with TRBJ2-3, with TRBD2 identical over 10 bases. The CDR3 contains 18 residues. V was pared by 5 bases and J by 7 bases, with 18 bases of the junction left unmatched. From germline, CDR1 is SGHTA and CDR2 FQGTGA. The CDR3 spells CASSPRPRGAGGWNTQYF. The DNA of the CDR3 is TGTGCCAGCAGCCCCCGCCCTAGGGGAGCGGGGGGGTGGAATACGCAGTATTTT. Filled out from reference TRBV7-3 and TRBJ2-3, the complete variable domain reads GAGVSQTPSNKVTEKGKYVELRCDPISGHTALYWYRQSLGQGPEFLIYFQGTGAADDSGLPNDRFFAVRPEGSVSTLKIQRTERGDSAVYLCASSPRPRGAGGWNTQYFGPGTRLTVL.

The gene calls are TRBV6-5 and TRBJ1-2, with a weak D call TRBD1 (5 bases). The CDR3 loop spans 12 amino acids. CDR1 is MNHEY, CDR2 SVGAGI, per germline. Trimming took off 2 bases at V and 7 bases at J, with 8 bases between the two ends. The CDR3 loop reads CASSYQGSGYTF. The CDR3 region has the DNA TGTGCCAGCAGTTACCAGGGATCTGGCTACACCTTC.

The chain employs TRBV7-9 and TRBJ1-4; D might be TRBD1 (5 bases). The germline V and J ends were trimmed by 5 bases and 3 bases, with 10 bases remaining between them. The V gene's germline CDR1 is SEHNR and CDR2 FQNEAQ (reference sequence). This CDR3 is built from 14 residues. The CDR3 reads CASSTGLANEKLFF. CDR3 DNA sequence: TGTGCCAGCAGCACAGGTCTGGCTAATGAAAAACTGTTTTTT.

This chain connects TRBV10-3 to TRBJ2-5; TRBD2 is a possible D gene (5 bases). Germline V CDR1 and CDR2: ENHRY, SYGVKD. With 8 bases removed from V and 4 bases from J, the gap between germline ends came to 8 bases. This CDR3 region has 11 residues. For the CDR3, the DNA is TGTGCCATCGGTGGAGGAGAGACCCAGTACTTC. It specifies CAIGGGETQYF.

This clone came up once. The chain carries TRBV7-3 and TRBJ2-7; maybe TRBD1 (7 bases). V lost 5 bases, J lost 5 bases, and 13 bases lay in between. The germline V gene encodes CDR1 SGHTA and CDR2 FQGTGA. This CDR3 spans 13 amino acids. CDR3 sequence (DNA): TGTGCCAGCAGCCTATCCAGGGGGGACGAGCAGTACTTC. Residues: CASSLSRGDEQYF.

The rearrangement joins TRBV7-9 to TRBJ2-1; 9 bases are a match to TRBD2. The J segment lost 6 bases and the V segment lost 6 bases, leaving 9 bases of the junction unmatched. The CDR3 sequence is 15 residues long. The V gene's germline CDR1 is SEHNR and CDR2 FQNEAQ (reference sequence). Here the CDR3 reads CASRELAGETNEQFF. The CDR3 coding sequence is TGTGCCAGCAGAGAATTAGCGGGAGAAACCAATGAGCAGTTCTTC.

The chain carries TRBV11-2 and TRBJ2-3; tentatively, D is TRBD1 (5 bases). V lost 5 bases, J lost 2 bases, and 20 bases lay in between. The CDR3 runs 17 residues. CDR1 SGHAT and CDR2 FQNNGV come from the germline V gene. The CDR3 nucleotides are TGTGCCAGCAGCCCCCTCCCGGGCACAGGTTACACAGATACGCAGTATTTT. Its protein product is CASSPLPGTGYTDTQYF.

This chain connects TRBV28 to TRBJ2-2; 7 positions match TRBD1. Looked up from germline, CDR1 is MDHEN and CDR2 is SYDVKM. The CDR3 contains 13 residues. Unmatched junction bases numbered 4, after V lost 8 bases and J lost 4 bases. The CDR3 nucleotides are TGTGCCAGCCGACAGGGTCTCACCGGGGAGCTGTTTTTT. This gives the protein CASRQGLTGELFF. Full variable domain (rest looked up from reference TRBV28 and TRBJ2-2): DVKVTQSSRYLVKRTGEKVFLECVQDMDHENMFWYRQDPGLGLRLIYFSYDVKMKEKGDIPEGYSVSREKKERFSLILESASTNQTSMYLCASRQGLTGELFFGEGSRLTVL.

J is TRBJ2-3 and V is TRBV19, with 8 bases aligning to TRBD1. CDR1 is LNHDA, CDR2 SQIVND, per germline (reference sequence). CDR3 size: 14 residues. V shed 5 bases and J 9 bases; nucleotides not matched to a gene: 10. CDR3 nucleotide sequence: TGTGCCAGTAGTGTCTCCACAGGGGGTGGCACGCAGTATTTT. It codes for CASSVSTGGGTQYF.

The rearrangement joins TRBV5-1 to TRBJ2-7; 10 bases match TRBD2. V shed 0 bases, J shed 0 bases, and the junction held 6 bases outside the gene matches. Per germline, CDR1 SGHRS and CDR2 YFSETQ. The CDR3 length is 17 residues. CDR3 DNA sequence: TGCGCCAGCAGCTTGGTTCTAGCGGGGGCTACCTCCTACGAGCAGTACTTC. Its translation is CASSLVLAGATSYEQYF.

The DNA for the CDR3 is TGTGCCAGCAGAACAGTCGGGGACAGGGACACAGATACGCAGTATTTT. Translated, it gives CASRTVGDRDTDTQYF. The chain carries TRBV27 and TRBJ2-3; 9 bases are a match to TRBD1. The germline CDR1 and CDR2 sequences are MNHEY and SMNVEV (reference sequence). This CDR3 has 16 residues. V gave up 6 bases and J gave up 2 bases; unmatched junction bases: 9.

CDR3 DNA: TGTGCCAGCAGCCCCGGACTAGCGGGGGTAACGGTTGAGCAGTTCTTC. Protein sequence: CASSPGLAGVTVEQFF. The chain is built from TRBV3-1 (or the pseudogene TRBV3-2) and TRBJ2-1; 13 positions agree with TRBD2. CDR1 is LGHDT and CDR2 is YNNKEL in the germline V gene (reference sequence). This CDR3 is built from 16 residues. With V trimmed by 4 bases and J by 9 bases, 9 bases remained unmatched.

V and J are TRBV6-5 and TRBJ1-3; D unresolved. Germline CDR1 MNHEY, CDR2 SVGAGI. This CDR3 region has 15 residues. Trimming took off 5 bases at V and 7 bases at J, with 18 bases between the two ends. The CDR3 is CASSPLDGRKNTIYF. The DNA for the CDR3 is TGTGCCAGCAGTCCTCTAGACGGGAGGAAGAACACCATATATTTT.

The chain recombines TRBV4-2 with TRBJ1-6, with 9 positions matching TRBD1. This CDR3 has 17 amino acids. J lost 7 bases, V lost 0 bases, and 7 bases had no gene match. Germline V lookup: CDR1 LGHNA, CDR2 YNFKEQ. CDR3 in DNA: TGTGCCAGCAGCCAAGATCCAGGACAGGGGCAAAATTCACCCCTCCACTTT. This gives the protein CASSQDPGQGQNSPLHF.

The chain combines TRBV10-3 with TRBJ2-1; TRBD2 might be the D (6 bases). CDR3 size: 17 residues. Trimming pared 8 bases from V and 3 bases from J, leaving 23 bases between. In germline, CDR1 is ENHRY, CDR2 SYGVKD. The CDR3 here is CAISTGMGGAHYNEQFF. CDR3 nucleotide sequence: TGTGCCATCTCGACCGGGATGGGCGGGGCTCACTACAATGAGCAGTTCTTC.

The rearrangement uses TRBV15 and TRBJ1-2, with no clear D. The CDR3 totals 14 residues. V lost 0 bases and J lost 5, with 10 bases in between. Looked up from germline, CDR1 is LNHNV and CDR2 is YYDKDF (reference sequence). The CDR3 loop reads CATSRDPGRYGYTF. The CDR3 DNA is TGTGCCACCAGCAGAGATCCTGGGAGGTATGGCTACACCTTC.